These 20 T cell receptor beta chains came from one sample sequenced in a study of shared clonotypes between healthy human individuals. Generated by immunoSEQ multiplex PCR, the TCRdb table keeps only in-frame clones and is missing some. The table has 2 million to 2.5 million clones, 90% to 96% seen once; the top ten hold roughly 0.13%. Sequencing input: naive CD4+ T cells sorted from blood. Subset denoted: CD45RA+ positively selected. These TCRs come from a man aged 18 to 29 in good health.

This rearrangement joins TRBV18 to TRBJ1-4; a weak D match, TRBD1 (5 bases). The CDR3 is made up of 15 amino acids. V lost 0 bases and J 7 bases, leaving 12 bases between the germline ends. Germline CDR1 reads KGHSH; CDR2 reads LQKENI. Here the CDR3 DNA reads TGTGCCAGCTCACCACCGGAGGGGCGCGCTGAAAAACTGTTTTTT. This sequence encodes CASSPPEGRAEKLFF.

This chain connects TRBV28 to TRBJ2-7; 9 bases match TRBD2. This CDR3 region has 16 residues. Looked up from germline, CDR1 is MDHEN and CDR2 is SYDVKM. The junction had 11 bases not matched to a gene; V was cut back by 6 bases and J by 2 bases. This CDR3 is CASRGSGGDHPYEQYF. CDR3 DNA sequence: TGTGCCAGCAGAGGTAGCGGGGGCGATCATCCCTACGAGCAGTACTTC.

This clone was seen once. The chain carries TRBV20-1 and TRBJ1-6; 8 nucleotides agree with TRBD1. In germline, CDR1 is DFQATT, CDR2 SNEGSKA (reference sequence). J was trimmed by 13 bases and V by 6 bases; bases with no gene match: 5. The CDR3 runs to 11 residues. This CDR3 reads CSAEAGGPLHF. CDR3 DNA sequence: TGCAGTGCCGAGGCAGGGGGCCCCCTCCACTTT.

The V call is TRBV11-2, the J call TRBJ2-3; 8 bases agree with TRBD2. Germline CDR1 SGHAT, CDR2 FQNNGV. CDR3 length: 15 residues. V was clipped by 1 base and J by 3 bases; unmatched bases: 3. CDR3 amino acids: CASSLGSGITDTQYF. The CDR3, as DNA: TGTGCCAGCAGCTTAGGTAGCGGGATAACAGATACGCAGTATTTT.

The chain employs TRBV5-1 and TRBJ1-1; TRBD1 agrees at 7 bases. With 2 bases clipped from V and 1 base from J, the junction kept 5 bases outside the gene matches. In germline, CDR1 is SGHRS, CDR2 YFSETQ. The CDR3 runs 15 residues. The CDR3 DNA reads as TGCGCCAGCAGCTTCCAGGGGGGAAGGAACACTGAAGCTTTCTTT. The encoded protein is CASSFQGGRNTEAFF.

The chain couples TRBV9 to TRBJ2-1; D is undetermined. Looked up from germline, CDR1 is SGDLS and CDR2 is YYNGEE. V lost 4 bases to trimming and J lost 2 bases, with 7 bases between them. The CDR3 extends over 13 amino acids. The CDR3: CASSPDPYNEQFF. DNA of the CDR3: TGTGCCAGCAGCCCCGACCCCTACAATGAGCAGTTCTTC.

Written as DNA, the CDR3 is TGCGCCAGCAGCTTGGGCGTACAGGGGAATTCACCCCTCCACTTT. Its protein product is CASSLGVQGNSPLHF. The chain uses TRBV5-1 and TRBJ1-6; the match to TRBD1 covers 7 bases. There are 15 residues in the CDR3. Looked up from germline, CDR1 is SGHRS and CDR2 is YFSETQ. V lost 0 bases and J lost 7; bases outside the gene matches: 4.

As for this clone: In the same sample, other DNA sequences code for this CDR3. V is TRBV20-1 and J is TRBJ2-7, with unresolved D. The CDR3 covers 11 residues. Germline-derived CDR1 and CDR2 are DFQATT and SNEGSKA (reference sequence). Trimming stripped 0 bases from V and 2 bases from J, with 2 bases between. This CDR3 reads CSARDPYEQYF. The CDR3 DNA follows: TGCAGTGCTAGAGATCCCTACGAGCAGTACTTC.

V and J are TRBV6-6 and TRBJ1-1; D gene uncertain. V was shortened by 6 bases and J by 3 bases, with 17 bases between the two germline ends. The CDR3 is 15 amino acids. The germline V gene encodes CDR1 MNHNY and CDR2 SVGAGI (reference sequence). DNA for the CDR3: TGTGCCAGCAGCCCCCCGGAAGGGAGCCACACTGAAGCTTTCTTT. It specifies CASSPPEGSHTEAFF.

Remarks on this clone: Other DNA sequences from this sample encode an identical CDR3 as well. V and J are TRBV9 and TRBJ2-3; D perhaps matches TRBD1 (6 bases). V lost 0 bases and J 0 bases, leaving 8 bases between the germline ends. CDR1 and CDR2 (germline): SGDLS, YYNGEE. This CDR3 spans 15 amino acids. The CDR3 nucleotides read TGTGCCAGCAGCGTAGGAGGGGGTAGCACAGATACGCAGTATTTT. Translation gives CASSVGGGSTDTQYF.

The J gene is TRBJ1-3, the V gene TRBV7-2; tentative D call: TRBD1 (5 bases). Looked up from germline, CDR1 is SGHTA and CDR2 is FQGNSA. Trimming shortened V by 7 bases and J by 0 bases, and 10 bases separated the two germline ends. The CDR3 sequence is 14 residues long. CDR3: CASILDSSGNTIYF. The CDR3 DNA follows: TGTGCCAGCATCCTTGACAGCTCTGGAAACACCATATATTTT.

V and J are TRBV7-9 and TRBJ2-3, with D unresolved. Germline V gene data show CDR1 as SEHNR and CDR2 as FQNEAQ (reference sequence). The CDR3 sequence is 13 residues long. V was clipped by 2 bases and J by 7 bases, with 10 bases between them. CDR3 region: CASSLKQGYTQYF. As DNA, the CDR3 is TGTGCCAGCAGCTTAAAACAAGGGTATACGCAGTATTTT.

The CDR3 spells CASSSWTGGFQETQYF. In nucleotides, the CDR3 is TGTGCCAGCAGCTCTTGGACAGGGGGGTTTCAAGAGACCCAGTACTTC. The chain is built from TRBV7-2 and TRBJ2-5, with 10 bases that match TRBD1. Unmatched junction bases numbered 7, after V lost 4 bases and J lost 2 bases. The CDR3 spans 16 residues. Germline values: CDR1 SGHTA, CDR2 FQGNSA.

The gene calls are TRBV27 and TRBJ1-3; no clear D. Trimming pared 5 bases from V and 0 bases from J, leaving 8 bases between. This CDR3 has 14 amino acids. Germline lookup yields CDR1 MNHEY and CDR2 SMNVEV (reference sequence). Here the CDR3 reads CASSRTYSGNTIYF. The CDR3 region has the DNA TGTGCCAGCAGTCGGACGTACTCTGGAAACACCATATATTTT.

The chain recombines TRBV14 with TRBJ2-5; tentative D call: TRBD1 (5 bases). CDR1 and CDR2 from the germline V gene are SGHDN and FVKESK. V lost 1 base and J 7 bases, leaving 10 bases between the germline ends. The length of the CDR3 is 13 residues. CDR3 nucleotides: TGTGCCAGCAGCCAAGGGCAGGGATCGACCCAGTACTTC. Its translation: CASSQGQGSTQYF.

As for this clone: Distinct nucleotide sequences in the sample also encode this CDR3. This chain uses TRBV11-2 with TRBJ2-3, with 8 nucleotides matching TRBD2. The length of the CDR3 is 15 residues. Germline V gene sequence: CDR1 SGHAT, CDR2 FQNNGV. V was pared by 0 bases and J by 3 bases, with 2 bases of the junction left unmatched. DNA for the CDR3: TGTGCCAGCAGCTTAGACGGGGGGGGAACAGATACGCAGTATTTT. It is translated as CASSLDGGGTDTQYF.

The CDR3 sequence is CASSVELQSFSGNTIYF. CDR3 sequence (DNA): TGTGCCAGCAGCGTAGAACTCCAGAGCTTCTCTGGAAACACCATATATTTT. The gene calls are TRBV9 and TRBJ1-3; no reliable D call. The CDR3 contains 17 residues. From germline, CDR1 is SGDLS and CDR2 YYNGEE. The V and J ends lost 0 bases and 0 bases respectively, with 13 bases between them.

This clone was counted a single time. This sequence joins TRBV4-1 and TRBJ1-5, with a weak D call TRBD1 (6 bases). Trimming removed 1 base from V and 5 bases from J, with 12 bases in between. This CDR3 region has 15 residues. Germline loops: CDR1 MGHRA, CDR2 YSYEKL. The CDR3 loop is CASSQGEQGYQPQHF. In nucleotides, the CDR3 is TGCGCCAGCAGCCAAGGAGAACAGGGATATCAGCCCCAGCATTTT.

In DNA form, the CDR3 reads TGTGCCAGCAGAACCGGACAGGGTACCTACGAGCAGTACTTC. Protein: CASRTGQGTYEQYF. V and J are TRBV6-5 and TRBJ2-7, with 8 bases that match TRBD1. CDR3 length: 14 residues. Germline V gives CDR1 MNHEY, CDR2 SVGAGI. The ends lost 6 bases at V and 2 bases at J; junction bases unmatched: 6.

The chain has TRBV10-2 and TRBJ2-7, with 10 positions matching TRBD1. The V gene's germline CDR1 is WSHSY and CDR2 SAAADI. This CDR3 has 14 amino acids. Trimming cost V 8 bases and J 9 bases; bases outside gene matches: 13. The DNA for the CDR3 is TGCGCCAGCGAGACAGGGGGCATAAGGGAGGGGCAGTACTTC. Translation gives CASETGGIREGQYF.